The rows below give T cell receptor beta chains drawn from one sample of a study of Graves' ophthalmopathy and Graves' hyperthyroidism. TCRdb called the multiplex PCR reads again in MiXCR, with one record for every CDR3 protein. Found here are fewer than 250,000 distinct CDR3 sequences, 25% to 30% of them singletons; the top ten hold around 10%. Sequencing was done on a sample of peripheral blood. The receptors were sampled from a man aged 50 to 59 with Graves' ophthalmopathy. Each CDR3 is given with its conserved first and last residue. The order of the fields is V gene, J gene, D gene, clone size, CDR3 DNA, CDR3 protein. D genes are given only for firm matches. Clone size is stated in some rows and not others, as once, few, many or a class when expanded.

V: TRBV29-1
J: TRBJ2-3
D: -
size: many
DNA: TGCAGCGTTGAAAGGGGCGATAGCACAGATACGCAGTATTTT
CDR3: CSVERGDSTDTQYF

V: TRBV6-5
J: TRBJ2-7
D: -
size: many
DNA: TGTGCCAGCAGTCCTTCCTTGGCAGGGACCTACGAGCAGTACTTC
CDR3: CASSPSLAGTYEQYF

V: TRBV6-2/TRBV6-3
J: TRBJ1-5
D: -
size: -
DNA: TGTGCCAGCAGTTACTCCGCATCCGATAGCAATCAGCCCCAGCATTTT
CDR3: CASSYSASDSNQPQHF

V: TRBV6-2/TRBV6-3
J: TRBJ1-5
D: -
size: many
DNA: TGTGCCAGCAGCCCCGGCAGGCCCCTTGATCAGCCCCAGCATTTT
CDR3: CASSPGRPLDQPQHF

V: TRBV28
J: TRBJ2-7
D: -
size: -
DNA: TGTGCCAGCAGTTCTTCCTCGGCGCAGGGCTACGAGCAGTACTTC
CDR3: CASSSSSAQGYEQYF

V: TRBV12-3/TRBV12-4
J: TRBJ2-2
D: -
size: many
DNA: TGTGCCAGCAGTGGGGGGACCGGGGAGCTGTTTTTT
CDR3: CASSGGTGELFF

V: TRBV29-1
J: TRBJ1-2
D: -
size: many
DNA: TGCAGCGTTGAGGGGCTCTCCTATGGCTACACCTTC
CDR3: CSVEGLSYGYTF

V: TRBV12-3/TRBV12-4
J: TRBJ2-6
D: -
size: many
DNA: TGTGCCAGCAGTCCCCCGGCGAGTGGGGCCAACGTCCTGACTTTC
CDR3: CASSPPASGANVLTF

V: TRBV6-2/TRBV6-3
J: TRBJ1-5
D: -
size: many
DNA: TGTGCCAGCAGCAACGGGCAGCCCCAGCATTTT
CDR3: CASSNGQPQHF

V: TRBV10-3
J: TRBJ2-5
D: -
size: many
DNA: TGTGCCATCAGTGAATCGGGGAGTGAGGGGGAGACCCAGTACTTC
CDR3: CAISESGSEGETQYF

V: TRBV7-9
J: TRBJ1-3
D: -
size: many
DNA: TGTGCCAGCAGCTTAGTGGATCACTCTGGAAACACCATATATTTT
CDR3: CASSLVDHSGNTIYF

V: TRBV20-1
J: TRBJ2-5
D: -
size: -
DNA: TGCAGTGCTAAGGCCGGGACGAAGGAGACCCAGTACTTC
CDR3: CSAKAGTKETQYF

V: TRBV29-1
J: TRBJ1-1
D: -
size: many
DNA: TGCAGCGTTGGTTGGGATATCACTGAAGCTTTCTTT
CDR3: CSVGWDITEAFF

V: TRBV6-2/TRBV6-3
J: TRBJ2-5
D: TRBD2
size: -
DNA: TGTGCCAGCAGGCATACGACTAGCCGCAACACCGGGGAGACCCAGTACTTC
CDR3: CASRHTTSRNTGETQYF

V: TRBV6-5
J: TRBJ2-5
D: TRBD1
size: few
DNA: TGTGCCAGCAGTTTCGGACAGGGAAGAGAGACCCAGTACTTC
CDR3: CASSFGQGRETQYF

V: TRBV11-3
J: TRBJ2-7
D: -
size: many
DNA: TGTGCCAGCAGCTTATTGTCTACAGACGGCTACGAGCAGTACTTC
CDR3: CASSLLSTDGYEQYF

V: TRBV27
J: TRBJ1-1
D: -
size: few
DNA: TGTGCCAGCAGTTTATTCTGGGGACAGAACACTGAAGCTTTCTTT
CDR3: CASSLFWGQNTEAFF

V: TRBV6-2/TRBV6-3
J: TRBJ1-5
D: TRBD1
size: many
DNA: TGTGCCAGCAGTTACTCGAGACAGGGGTTTCACAGCAATCAGCCCCAGCATTTT
CDR3: CASSYSRQGFHSNQPQHF

V: TRBV20-1
J: TRBJ2-7
D: -
size: many
DNA: TGCAGTGCTAGAGGGGGGCTTACTGGTTACGAGCAGTACTTC
CDR3: CSARGGLTGYEQYF

V: TRBV20-1
J: TRBJ1-2
D: -
size: many
DNA: TGCAGTGCCCAGGGCCTACGGGCCACTAACTATGGCTACACCTTC
CDR3: CSAQGLRATNYGYTF

V: TRBV3-1
J: TRBJ1-1
D: -
size: many
DNA: TGTGCCAGCAGCCAAGATCCCAGGGCTCACATGAACACTGAAGCTTTCTTT
CDR3: CASSQDPRAHMNTEAFF

V: TRBV7-8
J: TRBJ2-5
D: -
size: many
DNA: TGTGCCAGCAGCTTACATGGGGGGTACCAAGAGACCCAGTACTTC
CDR3: CASSLHGGYQETQYF

V: TRBV18
J: TRBJ1-5
D: TRBD1
size: many
DNA: TGTGCCAGCTCACCCGGGACAGATCAGCCCCAGCATTTT
CDR3: CASSPGTDQPQHF

V: TRBV6-1
J: TRBJ2-7
D: TRBD2
size: few
DNA: TGTGCCAGCAGTGAAATGGTCCGTGGGACTAGCGGGAGAATCGGCGAGCAGTACTTC
CDR3: CASSEMVRGTSGRIGEQYF

V: TRBV27
J: TRBJ1-1
D: TRBD1
size: many
DNA: TGTGCCTGCAGTCCTCAGGGGGCGCTTTCCACTGAAGCTTTCTTT
CDR3: CACSPQGALSTEAFF

V: TRBV7-9
J: TRBJ2-7
D: -
size: many
DNA: TGTGCCAGCAGCTTGGGCTTGAAGGAGCCCTACGAGCAGTACTTC
CDR3: CASSLGLKEPYEQYF

V: TRBV7-2
J: TRBJ2-7
D: -
size: few
DNA: TGTGCCAGCAGCTTGGGGGCGGGTAGCTCCTACGAGCAGTACTTC
CDR3: CASSLGAGSSYEQYF

V: TRBV3-1
J: TRBJ1-6
D: -
size: many
DNA: TGTGCCAGCAGCCAAGTCGACAGAAATTCACCCCTCCACTTT
CDR3: CASSQVDRNSPLHF

V: TRBV6-1
J: TRBJ1-1
D: TRBD1
size: few
DNA: TGTGCCAGCAGAGACAGGGGGCGGTGGACTGAAGCTTTCTTT
CDR3: CASRDRGRWTEAFF

V: TRBV6-5
J: TRBJ2-5
D: -
size: many
DNA: TGTGCCAGCAGGACACCACTCCAAGAGACCCAGTACTTC
CDR3: CASRTPLQETQYF

V: TRBV6-1
J: TRBJ2-5
D: TRBD1
size: -
DNA: TGTGCCAGCAGCGAGACAGGGGGATCGAAGACCCAGTACTTC
CDR3: CASSETGGSKTQYF

V: TRBV19
J: TRBJ2-5
D: TRBD2
size: many
DNA: TGTGCCAGTAGTCAGTCCTCCGGGACTAGCGGGCCCTCGGCCCAGTACTTC
CDR3: CASSQSSGTSGPSAQYF

V: TRBV6-2/TRBV6-3
J: TRBJ2-7
D: -
size: -
DNA: TGTGCCAGCAGAAGAGGTGGACAGATCTACGAGCAGTACTTC
CDR3: CASRRGGQIYEQYF

V: TRBV6-1
J: TRBJ2-7
D: TRBD1
size: -
DNA: TGTGCCAGCGGGGGACAGTCATCCTACGAGCAGTACTTC
CDR3: CASGGQSSYEQYF

V: TRBV29-1
J: TRBJ2-1
D: TRBD2
size: many
DNA: TGCAGCGCCCCTAGCGGGAGCAGACACAATGAGCAGTTCTTC
CDR3: CSAPSGSRHNEQFF

V: TRBV20-1
J: TRBJ1-5
D: TRBD1
size: many
DNA: TGCAGTGCTAGAGACCTACAGGGGGATCAGCCCCAGCATTTT
CDR3: CSARDLQGDQPQHF

V: TRBV12-3/TRBV12-4
J: TRBJ1-2
D: -
size: few
DNA: TGTGCCAGCAGTTTAAGCGGGTCCAATGCTGGCTACACCTTC
CDR3: CASSLSGSNAGYTF

V: TRBV5-1
J: TRBJ2-7
D: -
size: once
DNA: TGCGCCAGCAGCTTGGAGTCAGGACCCTACGAGCAGTACTTC
CDR3: CASSLESGPYEQYF

V: TRBV6-2/TRBV6-3
J: TRBJ1-2
D: -
size: -
DNA: TGTGCCAGCAGTTTTTGGAAAGGTAGCGGTGGCTATGGCTACACCTTC
CDR3: CASSFWKGSGGYGYTF

V: TRBV28
J: TRBJ1-2
D: -
size: -
DNA: TGTGCCAGCAGTTTAGTCGGCGGCTACACCTTC
CDR3: CASSLVGGYTF

V: TRBV7-2
J: TRBJ1-2
D: TRBD1
size: many
DNA: TGTGCCAGCAGCCCCGACAGGGTGGCCTATGGCTACACCTTC
CDR3: CASSPDRVAYGYTF

V: TRBV27
J: TRBJ2-7
D: -
size: -
DNA: TGTGCCAGCAGTTTATCTCTGAGGGGACATCTGAGCGAGCAGTACTTC
CDR3: CASSLSLRGHLSEQYF

V: TRBV7-8
J: TRBJ2-7
D: TRBD2
size: many
DNA: TGTGCCAGCAGCTTAGAGCGGGGGAGCTACGAGCAGTACTTC
CDR3: CASSLERGSYEQYF

V: TRBV15
J: TRBJ2-7
D: -
size: -
DNA: TGTGCCACCAAGTCGGAACCGAGCTCCTACGAGCAGTACTTC
CDR3: CATKSEPSSYEQYF

V: TRBV2
J: TRBJ2-5
D: TRBD2
size: many
DNA: TGTGCCAGCCGACTAGCGGGAGGTGGAGAGACCCAGTACTTC
CDR3: CASRLAGGGETQYF

V: TRBV20-1
J: TRBJ2-2
D: TRBD1
size: many
DNA: TGCGCTAGACAGGGGATGGGCACCGGGGAGCTGTTTTTT
CDR3: CARQGMGTGELFF